The 13 T cell receptor beta chains below all came from one sample that was sequenced in a study of blood T cell repertoires in COVID-19. This table comes from immunoSEQ multiplex PCR, and its TCRdb copy is limited to in-frame clones, with some not included. The table lists approximately 96,000 clones, approximately 90% of them singletons. Sequenced input: peripheral blood. Receptors were obtained from a woman of 80 years or more with acute or convalescent COVID-19.

V usage is TRBV9 and J usage is TRBJ1-2; 7 bases are shared with TRBD1. Germline V lookup: CDR1 SGDLS, CDR2 YYNGEE. CDR3 length: 14 amino acids. The trim removed 4 bases at V and 5 bases at J, leaving 8 bases unmatched. This CDR3 is CASSTTGQIYGYTF. The CDR3 nucleotides are TGTGCCAGCAGCACCACGGGACAGATTTATGGCTACACCTTC.

V and J are TRBV9 and TRBJ2-2, with 9 positions matching TRBD2. This CDR3 comprises 15 residues. J gave up 2 bases and V 4 bases, and 3 bases lay outside the gene matches. From germline, CDR1 is SGDLS and CDR2 YYNGEE. The CDR3 loop reads CASSLGLANTGELFF. CDR3 sequence (DNA): TGTGCCAGCAGCTTGGGACTAGCCAACACCGGGGAGCTGTTTTTT.

The V gene is TRBV4-1, the J gene TRBJ1-1; D ambiguous. This CDR3 has 14 residues. V lost 1 base to trimming and J lost 5 bases, with 11 bases between them. The germline V gene has CDR1 MGHRA and CDR2 YSYEKL. The CDR3 sequence is CASSQVIGRTEAFF. Written as DNA, the CDR3 is TGCGCCAGCAGCCAAGTGATAGGGAGGACTGAAGCTTTCTTT.

The rearrangement joins TRBV6-1 to TRBJ2-1; tentatively, D is TRBD1 (6 bases). CDR3 length equals 15 residues. Germline V gives CDR1 MNHNS, CDR2 SASEGT. V was clipped by 2 bases and J by 8 bases, with 16 bases between them. The CDR3 DNA sequence: TGTGCCAGCAGTGAAACCGGGACACGCACGTATGAGCAGTTCTTC. This encodes CASSETGTRTYEQFF.

The sample holds a few counts of this clone. The gene calls are TRBV9 and TRBJ2-1; unclear D gene. The CDR3 length is 14 residues. CDR1 and CDR2 from the germline V gene are SGDLS and YYNGEE. V was cut by 0 bases and J by 2 bases, with 6 bases left in between. CDR3 in amino acids: CASSVVAAYNEQFF. The DNA for the CDR3 is TGTGCCAGCAGCGTAGTAGCTGCCTACAATGAGCAGTTCTTC. Combining the CDR3 with reference TRBV9 and TRBJ2-1 gives the whole variable domain DSGVTQTPKHLITATGQRVTLRCSPRSGDLSVYWYQQSLDQGLQFLIQYYNGEERAKGNILERFSAQQFPDLHSELNLSSLELGDSALYFCASSVVAAYNEQFFGPGTRLTVL.

This sequence joins TRBV27 and TRBJ1-2; 7 bases align to TRBD1. The V segment lost 4 bases and the J segment 4 bases; nucleotides outside the gene matches: 6. This CDR3 is built from 14 residues. CDR1 is MNHEY, CDR2 SMNVEV, per germline (reference sequence). CDR3 amino acids: CASSSGQTFYGYTF. CDR3 DNA: TGTGCCAGCAGTTCGGGACAGACGTTCTATGGCTACACCTTC.

J is TRBJ1-3 and V is TRBV19; the match to TRBD1 covers 7 bases. CDR1 and CDR2 from the germline V gene are LNHDA and SQIVND (reference sequence). Trimming removed 4 bases from V and 4 bases from J; junction bases left unmatched: 10. The length of the CDR3 is 16 residues. The CDR3 loop is CASSTRLTGSGNTIYF. CDR3 in DNA: TGTGCCAGTAGTACCCGTCTGACAGGGAGCGGAAACACCATATATTTT.

Here the CDR3 DNA reads TGTGCCAGCAGCTTACTCGGGGGAACCAATGAGCAGTTCTTC. This encodes CASSLLGGTNEQFF. This chain joins TRBV7-9 and TRBJ2-1; a weak D match, TRBD2 (6 bases). From germline, CDR1 is SEHNR and CDR2 FQNEAQ (reference sequence). The CDR3 is 14 residues long. Trimming pared 2 bases from V and 6 bases from J, leaving 11 bases between. Based on the CDR3 plus reference TRBV7-9 and TRBJ2-1, the full variable domain is DTGVSQNPRHKITKRGQNVTFRCDPISEHNRLYWYRQTLGQGPEFLTYFQNEAQLEKSRLLSDRFSAERPKGSFSTLEIQRTEQGDSAMYLCASSLLGGTNEQFFGPGTRLTVL.

The rearrangement uses TRBV10-3 and TRBJ2-2, with D possibly TRBD1 on 6 matching bases. V was pared by 6 bases and J by 6 bases, with 11 bases between. Germline CDR1 ENHRY, CDR2 SYGVKD. CDR3 length: 13 amino acids. CDR3 DNA: TGTGCCATCAGCTCAGGGGTTGCCGGGGAGCTGTTTTTT. Protein sequence: CAISSGVAGELFF.

The rearrangement links TRBV28 to TRBJ1-2, with D maybe TRBD1 (5 bases). The length of the CDR3 is 14 residues. Trimming pared 6 bases from V and 8 bases from J, leaving 19 bases between. CDR1 and CDR2 from the germline V gene are MDHEN and SYDVKM. DNA for the CDR3: TGTGCCAGCAGCGTCGTGGGGTTCAGGGAAGGCTACACCTTC. This gives the protein CASSVVGFREGYTF.

This chain links TRBV28 with TRBJ2-1; 7 nucleotides agree with TRBD2. The junction had 5 bases not matched to a gene; V was cut back by 6 bases and J by 3 bases. The germline gives CDR1 MDHEN, CDR2 SYDVKM. The CDR3 runs to 14 residues. The CDR3 nucleotides are TGTGCCAGCAGGAGCGGGACCCACTACAATGAGCAGTTCTTC. This encodes CASRSGTHYNEQFF.

The chain combines TRBV5-1 with TRBJ1-6; no firm D call. CDR3 size: 14 residues. Germline CDR1 is SGHRS and CDR2 is YFSETQ. V was clipped by 0 bases and J by 5 bases, with 6 bases between them. This chain's CDR3 is CASSLGRDNSPLHF. Written as DNA, the CDR3 is TGCGCCAGCAGCTTGGGGCGGGATAATTCACCCCTCCACTTT. Full variable domain (outside the CDR3, taken from reference TRBV5-1 and TRBJ1-6): KAGVTQTPRYLIKTRGQQVTLSCSPISGHRSVSWYQQTPGQGLQFLFEYFSETQRNKGNFPGRFSGRQFSNSRSEMNVSTLELGDSALYLCASSLGRDNSPLHFGNGTRLTVT.

The chain uses TRBV5-4 and TRBJ2-5; a weak D match, TRBD2 (5 bases). Germline lookup yields CDR1 SGHNT and CDR2 YYREEE (reference sequence). This CDR3 has 14 residues. Trimming cost V 0 bases and J 5 bases, with 11 bases left between them. The CDR3 region is CASSLAELGETQYF. CDR3 DNA: TGTGCCAGCAGCTTGGCTGAACTAGGGGAGACCCAGTACTTC.